The rows below give T cell receptor beta chains drawn from one sample of a study of T-cell reconstitution after alpha-beta-depleted transplantation in children. TCRdb reprocessed the PCR reads with MiXCR, giving one entry per CDR3 protein. The sample holds 580,000 or so distinct CDR3 sequences, 23% seen once. This material consisted of PBMCs, mostly from graft donor cells, taken 360 days after TCRalphabeta/CD19-depleted stem cell transplant. The source is a boy in the first two years of life who had a stem cell transplant for acute myeloid leukemia, so the T cells may come from the graft donor. Each CDR3 is given with its conserved first and last residue. A D gene is named only where the DNA matches it firmly. Expanded clones are given a class, and other clones once, few, many or no size at all.

d_call j_call clone_size v_call cdr3_nt cdr3_aa
TRBD1 TRBJ2-5 many TRBV29-1 TGCAGCGTTGAATCGACAGGGGGCTTCCAAGAGACCCAGTACTTC CSVESTGGFQETQYF
. TRBJ1-2 . TRBV6-4 TGTGCCAGCAGGCCGGGACTCAACAATGGCTACACCTTC CASRPGLNNGYTF
. TRBJ2-2 few TRBV29-1 TGCAGCTACAACGAAAACACCGGGGAGCTGTTTTTT CSYNENTGELFF
. TRBJ1-1 . TRBV7-6 TGTGCCAGCAGCTTGCCGGGGGCCCTTTACATGAACACTGAAGCTTTCTTT CASSLPGALYMNTEAFF
. TRBJ1-2 . TRBV29-1 TGCAGCGTTGAAGAAGCTAACTATGGCTACACCTTC CSVEEANYGYTF
. TRBJ1-4 . TRBV20-1 TGCAGTGCCAGTGGTGGACCAAATGAAAAACTGTTTTTT CSASGGPNEKLFF
. TRBJ2-2 . TRBV7-9 TGTGCCACCCCTACCGGGGAGCTGTTTTTT CATPTGELFF
TRBD2 TRBJ2-1 few TRBV7-9 TGTGCCAGCAGCTCACAGACGGGAGGGAATGAGCAGTTCTTC CASSSQTGGNEQFF
TRBD1 TRBJ2-2 few TRBV12-3/TRBV12-4 TGTGCCAGCAGCCACAGGGGGTCGAACACCGGGGAGCTGTTTTTT CASSHRGSNTGELFF
. TRBJ2-1 many TRBV20-1 TGCAGTGCTCCATCAGCAGGGAACTACAATGAGCAGTTCTTC CSAPSAGNYNEQFF
TRBD1 TRBJ1-5 . TRBV6-5 TGTGCCAGCAGTTACTCCAGGACAGGGAATCAGCCCCAGCATTTT CASSYSRTGNQPQHF
. TRBJ1-2 . TRBV12-3/TRBV12-4 TGTGCCAGCAGCGTCTCGCCCCTGAGTAACTATGGCTACACCTTC CASSVSPLSNYGYTF
. TRBJ2-2 . TRBV7-6 TGTGCCAGCAGCTTACCCGCAGTAGGGAACACCGGGGAGCTGTTTTTT CASSLPAVGNTGELFF
. TRBJ2-1 . TRBV28 TGTGCCAGCAGTTTGGGAAGGGGGGCCATTAATGAGCAGTTCTTC CASSLGRGAINEQFF
TRBD1 TRBJ1-6 few TRBV28 TGTGCCAGCAAAGCCGGGACAGGGGCAGCCCGGGTCCACTTT CASKAGTGAARVHF
. TRBJ1-1 . TRBV12-3/TRBV12-4 TGTGCCAGCACCCCAGGGGTTGGGAACACTGAAGCTTTCTTT CASTPGVGNTEAFF
. TRBJ1-1 . TRBV14 TGTGCCAGCAGCCAAGAGTTGGGGGTTAACACTGAAGCTTTCTTT CASSQELGVNTEAFF
. TRBJ1-1 many TRBV18 TGTGCCAGCTCACCAGTGACGACGATAGAAGCTTTCTTT CASSPVTTIEAFF
TRBD2 TRBJ2-5 . TRBV7-2 TGTGCCAGCAGACCCGGACTAGCGGGGGGGCCGGAAGAGACCCAGTACTTC CASRPGLAGGPEETQYF
. TRBJ2-1 . TRBV20-1 TGCAGTGCTACCGACAGGGGACTATACAATGAGCAGTTCTTC CSATDRGLYNEQFF
. TRBJ1-5 . TRBV29-1 TGCAGCGCCCAAGTAGGGTCCAATCAGCCCCAGCATTTT CSAQVGSNQPQHF
. TRBJ2-1 . TRBV7-3 TGTGCCAGCAGCCAGCAGGGCAGGGATGGGGACAATGAGCAGTTCTTC CASSQQGRDGDNEQFF
. TRBJ2-7 many TRBV6-2/TRBV6-3 TGTGCCAGCAGCCCCCCGCGGAGGGCCTACGAGCAGTACTTC CASSPPRRAYEQYF
. TRBJ1-1 few TRBV6-1 TGTGCCAGCAGTATCTTCGGAGGGACTGAAGCTTTCTTT CASSIFGGTEAFF
. TRBJ1-1 . TRBV28 TGTGCCAGCAATGCTGATTCTGTAGCTTTCTTT CASNADSVAFF
. TRBJ1-5 . TRBV29-1 TGCAGCGTTGCCCGGGGAGGTAGCAATCAGCCCCAGCATTTT CSVARGGSNQPQHF
TRBD1 TRBJ2-5 few TRBV5-1 TGCGCCAGCAGGGACAGGGGGCTGGTGGAGACCCAGTACTTC CASRDRGLVETQYF
. TRBJ2-2 . TRBV20-1 TGCAGTGCTCCGGGACTGGATCCGGGCACCGGGGAGCTGTTTTTT CSAPGLDPGTGELFF
. TRBJ2-1 many TRBV12-3/TRBV12-4 TGTGCCAGCAGTCCGACTGGGTGGGGAGAGCAGTTCTTC CASSPTGWGEQFF
. TRBJ2-3 . TRBV12-3/TRBV12-4 TGTGCCAGCATTGGGACTAGCACAGATACGCAGTATTTT CASIGTSTDTQYF
. TRBJ2-1 . TRBV12-3/TRBV12-4 TGTGCCAGCAGTTTATTGAAGCGCGATGAGCAGTTCTTC CASSLLKRDEQFF
TRBD1 TRBJ1-2 . TRBV20-1 TGCAGTGCTAGACCCGACAGGGGGTTGTACTATGGCTACACCTTC CSARPDRGLYYGYTF
TRBD1 TRBJ2-3 many TRBV6-2/TRBV6-3 TGTGCCAGCCTGGGACAGGGGGCGCGCAAGTATTTT CASLGQGARKYF
. TRBJ2-7 . TRBV20-1 TGCAGTGGCTCCGGCGGGGTCCCCCCCTACGAGCAGTACTTC CSGSGGVPPYEQYF
TRBD2 TRBJ2-5 many TRBV12-3/TRBV12-4 TGTGCCAGCAGTTTGACTAGCGGACTGAAGACCCAGTACTTC CASSLTSGLKTQYF
. TRBJ1-1 . TRBV3-1 TGTGCCAGCAGCCTCGGGGGACGGGCTTTCTTT CASSLGGRAFF
TRBD2 TRBJ2-1 . TRBV12-3/TRBV12-4 TGTGCCAGCAGGCCCGGGACTAGCGGTTTCAGGGGTGAGCAGTTCTTC CASRPGTSGFRGEQFF
. TRBJ1-2 many TRBV5-4 TGTGCCAGCAGCCCAGGGACGGGAGCCTATGGCTACACCTTC CASSPGTGAYGYTF
. TRBJ1-5 many TRBV12-3/TRBV12-4 TGTGCCAGCAGTTTCTATCGGCAGCCCCAGCATTTT CASSFYRQPQHF
TRBD2 TRBJ2-1 many TRBV20-1 TGCAGTGCCCACAAAAGACTAGCGGGGCACAATGAGCAGTTCTTC CSAHKRLAGHNEQFF
TRBD2 TRBJ2-3 many TRBV20-1 TGCAGTGCTAGAGGCGCGGCGGGGGGGCCCACAGATACGCAGTATTTT CSARGAAGGPTDTQYF